This entry describes one T cell receptor beta chain. Germline V gene sequence: CDR1 SGHRS, CDR2 YFSETQ. The CDR3 has 14 amino acids. Trimming took 2 bases from V and 6 from J, leaving 14 bases between them. This sample is drawn from a study of shared clonotypes between healthy human individuals. In replicate PCRs of sorted subsets, around 200 ng DNA, approximately 30,000 T cell genomes, was used. TCRdb's table, derived via immunoSEQ multiplex PCR, lists solely in-frame clones and lacks some. The repertoire consists of roughly 2.2 million clones, with around 93% occurring once and the leading ten covering 0.3% to 0.4%.

V usage is TRBV5-1 and J usage is TRBJ1-2; no clear D gene. This receptor was identified in a man in his late teens or twenties in good health. Some clones in this sample may be carry-over from other donors' samples. Sequenced input: naive CD4+ T cells from PBMCs. Regarding subset: CD45RA+ positively selected. CDR3 sequence reads: CASSFGQGTDGYTF. The CDR3 nucleotides read TGCGCCAGCAGCTTCGGCCAAGGTACGGATGGCTACACCTTC. The complete variable domain, with remaining parts taken from reference TRBV5-1 and TRBJ1-2, reads KAGVTQTPRYLIKTRGQQVTLSCSPISGHRSVSWYQQTPGQGLQFLFEYFSETQRNKGNFPGRFSGRQFSNSRSEMNVSTLELGDSALYLCASSFGQGTDGYTFGSGTRLTVV.